These T cell receptor beta chains were read from a single sample in a study of shared clonotypes between healthy human individuals. TCRdb keeps only in-frame clones here, not all; method: immunoSEQ multiplex PCR. The sample lists roughly 660,000 clones, roughly 91% seen once, with 34% in the top ten. The sample was memory CD8+ T cells from PBMCs. The receptors come from a man younger than 35 in good health. Some clones in this sample may be carry-over from other donors' samples. The CDR3 runs from the conserved cysteine through the conserved F or W. The D gene is left open where the match is weak. The size field is filled for only some rows; it gives once, few, many or a size class.

.	TRBJ1-1	TRBD1	TRBV27	TGTGCCAGCAGTTTGCAGGGGGACACTGAAGCTTTCTTT	CASSLQGDTEAFF
once	TRBJ2-4	.	TRBV29-1	TGCAGCACTCGGACAGCCTACAAAAACATTCAGTACTTC	CSTRTAYKNIQYF
.	TRBJ2-3	.	TRBV5-1	TGCGCCAGCAGCGGAGGGTTCACAGATACGCAGTATTTT	CASSGGFTDTQYF
.	TRBJ2-7	.	TRBV4-3	TGCGCCAGCAGCCAAGAGATCTTGGAGGGGCCGACCTTATACTACGAGCAGTACTTC	CASSQEILEGPTLYYEQYF
.	TRBJ1-1	.	TRBV2	TGTGCCAGCAGCGTCAGGGCTACTGAAGCTTTCTTT	CASSVRATEAFF
.	TRBJ2-7	.	TRBV19	TGTGCCAGCGTACCGGGACGAGGGTTATACGAGCAGTACTTC	CASVPGRGLYEQYF
once	TRBJ1-1	.	TRBV19	TGTGCCAGTAGTACGCCCTCACGGGGGAGGAACACTGAAGCTTTCTTT	CASSTPSRGRNTEAFF
.	TRBJ1-5	.	TRBV7-2	TGTGCCAGCAGCTTAGCTTGGTGGAAAATCAGCCCCCAGCATTTT	CASSLAWWKISPQHF
once	TRBJ2-2	TRBD2	TRBV12-5	TGTGCTAGTGGGGTCATAGCGGGACGGTACACCGGGGAGCTGTTTTTT	CASGVIAGRYTGELFF
once	TRBJ2-2	.	TRBV6-5	TGTGCCAGCACGGACAGCCACACCGGGGAGCTGTTTTTT	CASTDSHTGELFF
.	TRBJ2-2	.	TRBV15	TGTGCCTTTGCGGTGAGGGACACCGGGGAGCTGTTTTTT	CAFAVRDTGELFF
.	TRBJ2-7	.	TRBV2	TGTGCCAGCAGACCTCTGAGGGAAGGCTACGAGCAGTACTTC	CASRPLREGYEQYF
.	TRBJ1-1	.	TRBV28	TGTGCCAGCAGTTTAAAGAGGGGGGGAGATACTGAAGCTTTCTTT	CASSLKRGGDTEAFF
.	TRBJ1-2	TRBD1	TRBV5-1	TGCGCCAGCAGCTTGGAACAGGGGGTCTATGGCTACACCTTC	CASSLEQGVYGYTF
once	TRBJ1-5	TRBD1	TRBV27	TGTGCCAGCAGTCCCTGGACAGGAGACCAGCCCCAGCATTTT	CASSPWTGDQPQHF
.	TRBJ2-3	.	TRBV28	TGTGCCAGCAGTTTAGGGCCAGCTATAAGCACAGATACGCAGTATTTT	CASSLGPAISTDTQYF
once	TRBJ1-1	.	TRBV7-8	TGTGCCAGCAGCTTAGCGCGAAGGGGAAGGGTTGAAGCTTTCTTT	CASSLARRGRVEAFF
.	TRBJ2-5	.	TRBV27	TGTGCCAGCAGTTTTTATCCCCAACAAGAGACCCAGTACTTC	CASSFYPQQETQYF
.	TRBJ2-7	.	TRBV27	TGTGCCAGCAGTTTAGGTAGGGCGGGCCCCGAGCAGTACTTC	CASSLGRAGPEQYF
.	TRBJ1-3	.	TRBV5-5	TGTGCCAGCAGCTTGGCACCTAGGGACACCTCTGGAAACACCATATATTTT	CASSLAPRDTSGNTIYF
.	TRBJ1-3	TRBD1	TRBV28	TGTGCCAGCAGACTAAACAGGGGCTCTGGAAACACCATATATTTT	CASRLNRGSGNTIYF
.	TRBJ2-5	TRBD2	TRBV5-6	TGTGCCAGCAGCGTCATCCCGGGACTAGCGGAAGAGACCCAGTACTTC	CASSVIPGLAEETQYF
.	TRBJ1-1	.	TRBV20-1	TGCAGTGCTAGGGACGGTGAAGCTTTCTTT	CSARDGEAFF
.	TRBJ1-1	TRBD1	TRBV12-5	TGTGCTAGTGGTTTGGGCGGACAGGGAGAGAACACTGAAGCTTTCTTT	CASGLGGQGENTEAFF
.	TRBJ2-1	.	TRBV29-1	TGCAGCGCGCAAACGGAAAGCTCCTACAATGAGCAGTTCTTC	CSAQTESSYNEQFF
once	TRBJ2-1	.	TRBV28	TGTGCCAGCAGTTTTTTCCGGGCTTACAATGAGCAGTTCTTC	CASSFFRAYNEQFF
.	TRBJ2-7	TRBD2	TRBV5-5	TGTGCCAGCAGCCTCACTAGCGGGAGGGCTTACGAGCAGTACTTC	CASSLTSGRAYEQYF
.	TRBJ1-1	.	TRBV7-9	TGTGCCAGCAGCCTACTACAAGTCAGCTTGAACACTGAAGCTTTCTTT	CASSLLQVSLNTEAFF
.	TRBJ1-5	.	TRBV10-3	TGTGCCATGGCGACAGCTAGCAATCAGCCCCAGCATTTT	CAMATASNQPQHF
.	TRBJ2-1	TRBD1	TRBV27	TGTGCCAGCTCAATGGGACAGGGCTCCTACAATGAGCAGTTCTTC	CASSMGQGSYNEQFF
.	TRBJ1-4	TRBD1	TRBV14	TGTGCCAGCAGCCAAAGATCGGGACAGGGATTCGAAAAACTGTTTTTT	CASSQRSGQGFEKLFF
.	TRBJ2-7	.	TRBV29-1	TGCAGCGTTGAAAACAGACCCTACGAGCAGTACTTC	CSVENRPYEQYF
.	TRBJ2-1	.	TRBV4-3	TGCGCCAGCAGCCAAGGGACAGCCCGGAACAATGAGCAGTTCTTC	CASSQGTARNNEQFF
.	TRBJ2-5	.	TRBV4-1	TGCGCCAGCAGACTCAGGGTTGGAGAGACCCAGTACTTC	CASRLRVGETQYF
.	TRBJ2-7	TRBD1	TRBV28	TGTGCCAGCAGCTCTCACCGGGACAGCCCTTACGAGCAGTACTTC	CASSSHRDSPYEQYF
.	TRBJ2-1	TRBD1	TRBV29-1	TGCAGCGTTGAAATTCCGACAGGGGCGGCCAATGAGCAGTTCTTC	CSVEIPTGAANEQFF
.	TRBJ1-5	.	TRBV9	TGTGCCAGCAGCCTTACAGGGATTGGGAATCAGCCCCAGCATTTT	CASSLTGIGNQPQHF
.	TRBJ1-2	TRBD1	TRBV29-1	TGCAGCGTGGAGTTAGGGACAGGGGGCTATGGCTACACCTTC	CSVELGTGGYGYTF
.	TRBJ2-7	TRBD1	TRBV15	TGTGCCACCAGCTTTACAGGGGGATACGAGCAGTACTTC	CATSFTGGYEQYF
.	TRBJ2-7	TRBD2	TRBV18	TGTGCCAGCTCTGCCCCTCAGGGTCCCTCAGCGGGAGGGCGAGAAGAGCAGTACTTC	CASSAPQGPSAGGREEQYF
.	TRBJ2-7	.	TRBV27	TGTGCCAGCAGTTTTAGGGCAGCCTACGAGCAGTACTTC	CASSFRAAYEQYF
many	TRBJ1-1	.	TRBV5-1	TGCGCCAGCAGCGGGGACACTGAAGCTTTCTTT	CASSGDTEAFF
.	TRBJ2-1	.	TRBV27	TGTGCCAGCAGTTTACGGACGGGCGGGCATGAGCAGTTCTTC	CASSLRTGGHEQFF
.	TRBJ2-7	TRBD2	TRBV7-9	TGTGCCAGCAGCCTAACGGGGGGAGACGAGCAGTACTTC	CASSLTGGDEQYF
.	TRBJ2-2	TRBD2	TRBV5-8	TGTGCCAGCAGCTTGGCCCGGGAGGGCCGAACCGGGGAGCTGTTTTTT	CASSLAREGRTGELFF
.	TRBJ2-7	TRBD1	TRBV19	TGTGCCAGTAGTCTGGGACAGGCCTACTACGAGCAGTACTTC	CASSLGQAYYEQYF
once	TRBJ2-2	TRBD2	TRBV28	TGTGCCAGCAGTTTAATTTCGGGGCCTAGCGGGAGATCCGGGGAGCTGTTTTTT	CASSLISGPSGRSGELFF
.	TRBJ2-7	TRBD2	TRBV19	TGTGCCAGTAGTTTCGGGCCGCGGGAGGGCCTATACGAGCAGTACTTC	CASSFGPREGLYEQYF
.	TRBJ2-7	.	TRBV7-9	TGTGCCAGCAGCTTAGTGGGCAGCACCTACGAGCAGTACTTC	CASSLVGSTYEQYF
.	TRBJ1-2	.	TRBV28	TGTGCCAGCAGTTTATCGACCCCTCACAGGGAAGTGGACTATGGCTACACCTTC	CASSLSTPHREVDYGYTF
.	TRBJ2-7	.	TRBV21-1	TGTGCCAGCAGCAAAATTCTCTGGACACAAAAACTCACCTACGAGCAGTACTTC	CASSKILWTQKLTYEQYF
.	TRBJ1-1	.	TRBV5-5	TGTGCCAGCAGCCCGCTCCGACCCACCCGGGGTGAAGCTTTCTTT	CASSPLRPTRGEAFF
.	TRBJ2-7	.	TRBV4-1	TGCGCCAGCAGCCTTATTAGCGCCACAGCCTACGAGCAGTACTTC	CASSLISATAYEQYF
.	TRBJ2-1	.	TRBV10-2	TGCGCCAGCAGACTTGACAAGCAGTTCTTC	CASRLDKQFF
.	TRBJ1-1	.	TRBV4-1	TGCGCCAGCAGACAGAGGGGCGGAGCGGACACTGAAGCTTTCTTT	CASRQRGGADTEAFF
.	TRBJ1-2	.	TRBV4-3	TGCGCCAGCAGCCAAGATCGGCGGAGCCCCCTTTCCGGCTACACCTTC	CASSQDRRSPLSGYTF
.	TRBJ1-1	.	TRBV28	TGTGCCAGCAGTTCGGGGAACTTCCGGGGGAAGGCGAACACTGAAGCTTTCTTT	CASSSGNFRGKANTEAFF
.	TRBJ2-2	TRBD1	TRBV10-1	TGCGCCAGCATGGGACAGGGATCCGGGGAGCTGTTTTTT	CASMGQGSGELFF
few	TRBJ2-7	.	TRBV19	TGTGCCAGTGCAATCGCGGCCTCGGGTTGGTACGAGCAGTACTTC	CASAIAASGWYEQYF
.	TRBJ2-3	.	TRBV13	TGTGCCAGCAGCCCCGGCTCTACAGATACGCAGTATTTT	CASSPGSTDTQYF